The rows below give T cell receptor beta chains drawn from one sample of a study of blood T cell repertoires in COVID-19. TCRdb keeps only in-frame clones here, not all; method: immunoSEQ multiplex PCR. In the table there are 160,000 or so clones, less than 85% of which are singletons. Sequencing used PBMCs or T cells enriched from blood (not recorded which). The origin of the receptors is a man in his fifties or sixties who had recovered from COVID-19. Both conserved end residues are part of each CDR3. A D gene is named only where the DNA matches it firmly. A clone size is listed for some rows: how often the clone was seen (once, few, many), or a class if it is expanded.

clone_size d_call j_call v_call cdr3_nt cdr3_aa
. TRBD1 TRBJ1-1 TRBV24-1 TGTGCCACCAGTGATTCGGGGACAGGGATCCCTGAAGCTTTCTTT CATSDSGTGIPEAFF
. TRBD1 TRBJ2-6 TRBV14 TGTGCCAGCAGCCAAGAAAAGACAGGGGTTGGGGCCAACGTCCTGACTTTC CASSQEKTGVGANVLTF
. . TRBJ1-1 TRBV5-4 TGTGCCAGCAGCTTGGCAGGGAACACTGAAGCTTTCTTT CASSLAGNTEAFF
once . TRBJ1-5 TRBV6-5 TGTGCCAGCAGTTACTCAGGGGAAGACAATCAGCCCCAGCATTTT CASSYSGEDNQPQHF
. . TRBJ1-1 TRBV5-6 TGTGCCAGCAGCTTCGGCAGGGATACTGAAGCTTTCTTT CASSFGRDTEAFF
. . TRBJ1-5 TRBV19 TGTGCCAGTATGCGGGTGGGTCAGCCCCAGCATTTT CASMRVGQPQHF
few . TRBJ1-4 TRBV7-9 TGTGCCAGCAGAACCGACAGAATAAATGAAAAACTGTTTTTT CASRTDRINEKLFF
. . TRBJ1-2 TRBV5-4 TGTGCCAGCAGCTTGCGGGGGAACTATGGCTACACCTTC CASSLRGNYGYTF
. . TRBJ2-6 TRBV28 TGTGCCAGCAGTCGACTCCTTGGGGCCAACGTCCTGACTTTC CASSRLLGANVLTF
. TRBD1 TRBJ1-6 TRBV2 TGTGCCAGCAGGACAGGGGGAGTTTCACCCCTCCACTTT CASRTGGVSPLHF
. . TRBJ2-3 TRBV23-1 TGCGCCAGCAGTCAATCTTCGCAGAGCACAGATACGCAGTATTTT CASSQSSQSTDTQYF
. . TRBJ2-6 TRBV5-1 TGCGCCAGCAGCTTGGTCCCTTCAGTTATCTCTGGGGCCAACGTCCTGACTTTC CASSLVPSVISGANVLTF
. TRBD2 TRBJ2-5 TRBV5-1 TGCGCCAGCAGCAGGGGACTACCCCCGGAGACCCAGTACTTC CASSRGLPPETQYF
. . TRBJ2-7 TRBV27 TGTGCCAGCAGTTTAGGAGGATACGAGCAGTACTTC CASSLGGYEQYF
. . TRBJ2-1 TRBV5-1 TGCGCCAGCAGCCCCCCCGGGGGACAGATCAATGAGCAGTTCTTC CASSPPGGQINEQFF
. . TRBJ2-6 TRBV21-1 TGTGCCAGCAGCAAAGACAGGGGGCCTGGGGCCAACGTCCTGACTTTC CASSKDRGPGANVLTF
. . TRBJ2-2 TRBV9 TGTGCCAGCAGCGTAGGGGGGGGCACCGTAGAGCTGTTTTTT CASSVGGGTVELFF
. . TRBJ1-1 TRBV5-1 TGCGCCAGCAGCTCAGGGGTGGGGGCTGAAGCTTTCTTT CASSSGVGAEAFF
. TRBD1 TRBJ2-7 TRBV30 TGTGCCTGGAGCGGACAGGGGTACGAGCAGTACTTC CAWSGQGYEQYF
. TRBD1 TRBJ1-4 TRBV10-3 TGTGCCATCAGTGACCCGGGACAGACAACTAATGAAAAACTGTTTTTT CAISDPGQTTNEKLFF
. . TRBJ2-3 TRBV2 TGTGCCAGCAGGGAGGGACGGGGAAGCACAGATACGCAGTATTTT CASREGRGSTDTQYF
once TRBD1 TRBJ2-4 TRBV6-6 TGTGCCAGCAGCCCCCCGGGACAGGGGTACATTCAGTACTTC CASSPPGQGYIQYF
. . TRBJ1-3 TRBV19 TGTGCCAGTAGTACCCAGGGGCAAAGTGGAAACACCATATATTTT CASSTQGQSGNTIYF
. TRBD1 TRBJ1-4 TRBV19 TGTGCCAGTAGTAGCCGGGACAGCGGAGAAAAACTGTTTTTT CASSSRDSGEKLFF
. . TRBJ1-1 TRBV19 TGTGCCAGTGATAATGGCCAATCTGAAGCTTTCTTT CASDNGQSEAFF
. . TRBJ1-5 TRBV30 TGTGCCTGGAACTTAGGGGCTGGTCAGCCCCAGCATTTT CAWNLGAGQPQHF
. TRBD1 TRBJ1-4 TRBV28 TGTGCCAGCATTTCTGAACAGGGGCGTGAAAAACTGTTTTTT CASISEQGREKLFF
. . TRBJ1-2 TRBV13 TGTGCCAGCAGCTTTACGGGGAACTATGGCTACACCTTC CASSFTGNYGYTF
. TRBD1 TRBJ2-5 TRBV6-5 TGTGCCAGCTGCCGGGACAGGGTCCAAGAGACCCAGTACTTC CASCRDRVQETQYF
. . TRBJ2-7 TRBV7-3 TGTGCCAGCAGCTCCCCGGAGGGGTCGGTGCAGTACTTC CASSSPEGSVQYF
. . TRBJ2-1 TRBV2 TGTGCCAGCAGTGATACTAGCTGGGGGCAGTTCTTC CASSDTSWGQFF
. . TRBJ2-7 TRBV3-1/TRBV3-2 TGTGCCAGCAGCCATAGGGGCAACTACGAGCAGTACTTC CASSHRGNYEQYF
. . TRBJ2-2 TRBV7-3 TGTGCCAGCAGCCCTTCCCGACAGTACACCGGGGAGCTGTTTTTT CASSPSRQYTGELFF
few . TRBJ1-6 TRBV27 TGTGCCAGCAGTGCCCCGGCACAGTATAATTCACCCCTCCACTTT CASSAPAQYNSPLHF
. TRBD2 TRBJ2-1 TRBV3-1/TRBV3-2 TGTGCCAGCAGCCACAATGGGTTAGCGGGAGGGTACAATGAGCAGTTCTTC CASSHNGLAGGYNEQFF
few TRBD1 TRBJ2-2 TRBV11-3 TGTGCCAGCAGCTTAGACTACGGGACAGGCCGGGACACCGGGGAGCTGTTTTTT CASSLDYGTGRDTGELFF
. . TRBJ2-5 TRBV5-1 TGCGCCAGCAGCAGGAGGGACAGTAAAGAGACCCAGTACTTC CASSRRDSKETQYF
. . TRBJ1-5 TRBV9 TGTGCCAGCAGCGTAGGGGGGGGAGGCGATCAGCCCCAGCATTTT CASSVGGGGDQPQHF
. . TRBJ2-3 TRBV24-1 TGTGCCACCAGTGACACAGCTAGCACAGATACGCAGTATTTT CATSDTASTDTQYF
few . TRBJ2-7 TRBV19 TGTGCCAGTAGTCAATCTCGGGGGATACACGAGCAGTACTTC CASSQSRGIHEQYF
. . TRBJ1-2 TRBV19 TGTGCCAGTAGTATAAACGGCCAGGGTGGTCATGGCTACACCTTC CASSINGQGGHGYTF
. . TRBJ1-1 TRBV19 TGTGCCACAATCGGACGGGAGATAAACACTGAAGCTTTCTTT CATIGREINTEAFF
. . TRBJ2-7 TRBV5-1 TGCGCCAGCAGCTTGGGTGGGGCCTCCTACGAGCAGTACTTC CASSLGGASYEQYF
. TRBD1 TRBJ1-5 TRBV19 TGTGCCAGTAGTAGCGAGACAGGGGGAGTTAGCAATCAGCCCCAGCATTTT CASSSETGGVSNQPQHF
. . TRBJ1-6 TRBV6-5 TGTGCCGTCAGCGCCAATTCACCCCTCCACTTT CAVSANSPLHF
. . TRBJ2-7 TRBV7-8 TGTGCCAGCACCTCCGGGGGGCAAGTCTACGAGCAGTACTTC CASTSGGQVYEQYF
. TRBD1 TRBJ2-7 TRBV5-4 TGTGCCAGCAGAAGAAGTCGGGACAGGGGTAGTAAATCGGCGCACGAGCAGTACTTC CASRRSRDRGSKSAHEQYF
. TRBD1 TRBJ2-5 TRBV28 TGTGCCAGCAGTCCCAGGGGGTTTCGGGAGACCCAGTACTTC CASSPRGFRETQYF
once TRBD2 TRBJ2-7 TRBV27 TGTGCCAGCAGTTTCGGGGGGGCGGCCTTCTACGAGCAGTACTTC CASSFGGAAFYEQYF
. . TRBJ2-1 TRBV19 TGTGCCAGTAGAGTTACGGATGAGCAGTTCTTC CASRVTDEQFF
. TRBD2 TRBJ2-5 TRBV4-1 TGCGCCAGCAGCCAAGACGGGACTAGCGGCCTGGAGACCCAGTACTTC CASSQDGTSGLETQYF
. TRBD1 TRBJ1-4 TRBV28 TGTGCCAGCGGGTCAGGGGGTGAAAAACTGTTTTTT CASGSGGEKLFF
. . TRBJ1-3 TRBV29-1 TGCAGCGTTACAACAGGCTTCTCTGGAAACACCATATATTTT CSVTTGFSGNTIYF
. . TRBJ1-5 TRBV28 TGTGCCAGCAGTTTCGGTCTTGAGGATCAGCCCCAGCATTTT CASSFGLEDQPQHF
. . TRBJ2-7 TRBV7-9 TGTGCCAGCAGCTTAGGCGGCGGGGATGAGCAGTACTTC CASSLGGGDEQYF
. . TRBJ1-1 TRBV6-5 TGTGCCAGCATAGCGGCCCTGGGGTCTGAAGCTTTCTTT CASIAALGSEAFF
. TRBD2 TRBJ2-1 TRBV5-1 TGCGCCAGCAGCTCTAAACTAGCGGGAGGTGGGAACAATGAGCAGTTCTTC CASSSKLAGGGNNEQFF
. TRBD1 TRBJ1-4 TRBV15 TGTGCCACCAGCAGGGAAACAGGGGGATATCAAAAACTGTTTTTT CATSRETGGYQKLFF
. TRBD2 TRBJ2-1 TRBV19 TGTGCCAGTAGTACTAGCGGGAGGGTGGCCGAGCAGTTCTTC CASSTSGRVAEQFF
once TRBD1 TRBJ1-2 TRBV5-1 TGCGCCAGCAGCTTTGGGACAGGGAGCCTCTATGGCTACACCTTC CASSFGTGSLYGYTF